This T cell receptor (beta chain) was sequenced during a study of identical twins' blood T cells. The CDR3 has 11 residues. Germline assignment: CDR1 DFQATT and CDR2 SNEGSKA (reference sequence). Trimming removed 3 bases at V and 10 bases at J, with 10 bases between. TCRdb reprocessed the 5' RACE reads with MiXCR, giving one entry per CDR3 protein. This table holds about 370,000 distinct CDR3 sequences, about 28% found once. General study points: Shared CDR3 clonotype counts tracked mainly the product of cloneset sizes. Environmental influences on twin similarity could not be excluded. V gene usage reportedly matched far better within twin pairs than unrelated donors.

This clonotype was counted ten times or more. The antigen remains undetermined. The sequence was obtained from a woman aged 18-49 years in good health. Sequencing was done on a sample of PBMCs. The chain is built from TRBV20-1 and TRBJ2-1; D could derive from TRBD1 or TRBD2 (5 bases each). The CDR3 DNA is TGCAGTGCTAGTACTCGGGACGAGCAGTTCTTC. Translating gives CSASTRDEQFF.